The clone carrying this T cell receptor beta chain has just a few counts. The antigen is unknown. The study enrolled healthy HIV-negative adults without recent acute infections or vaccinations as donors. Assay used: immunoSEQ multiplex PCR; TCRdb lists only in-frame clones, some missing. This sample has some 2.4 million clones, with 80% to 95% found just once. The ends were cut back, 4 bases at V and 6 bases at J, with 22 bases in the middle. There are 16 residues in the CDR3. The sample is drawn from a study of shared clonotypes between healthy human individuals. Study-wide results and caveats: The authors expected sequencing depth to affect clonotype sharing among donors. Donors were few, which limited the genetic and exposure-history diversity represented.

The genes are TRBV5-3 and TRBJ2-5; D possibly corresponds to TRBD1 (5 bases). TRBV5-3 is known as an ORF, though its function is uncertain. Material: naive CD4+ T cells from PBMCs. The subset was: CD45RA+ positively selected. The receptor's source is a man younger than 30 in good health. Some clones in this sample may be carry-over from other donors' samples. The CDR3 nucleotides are TGTGCCAGAAGCCACTCCCCCCCTCAGGGTCGAAAGACCCAGTACTTC. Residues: CARSHSPPQGRKTQYF.